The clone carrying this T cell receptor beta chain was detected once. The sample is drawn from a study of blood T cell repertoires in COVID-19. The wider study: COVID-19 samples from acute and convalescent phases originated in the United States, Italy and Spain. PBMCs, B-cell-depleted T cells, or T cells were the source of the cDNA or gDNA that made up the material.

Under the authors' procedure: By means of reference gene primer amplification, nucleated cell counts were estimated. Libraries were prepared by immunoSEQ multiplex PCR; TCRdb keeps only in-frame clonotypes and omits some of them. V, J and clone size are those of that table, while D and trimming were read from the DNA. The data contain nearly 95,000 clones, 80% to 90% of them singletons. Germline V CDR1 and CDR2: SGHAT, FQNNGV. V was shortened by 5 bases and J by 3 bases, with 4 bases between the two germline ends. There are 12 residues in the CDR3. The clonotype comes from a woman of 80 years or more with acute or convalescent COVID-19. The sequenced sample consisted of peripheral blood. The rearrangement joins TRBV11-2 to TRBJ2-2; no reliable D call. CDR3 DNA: TGTGCCAGCAGCCTACACACCGGGGAGCTGTTTTTT. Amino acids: CASSLHTGELFF.